This TCR beta chain was found in a study of regulatory T cells in long-lasting Graves disease. Overall study context: Graves' cases, newly diagnosed, had used antithyroid drugs under 3 months. Study findings and constraints: Persistent patients shared 2,741 public clonotypes among themselves. Newly diagnosed patients shared fewer, at some 900.

V was pared by 6 bases and J by 0 bases, with 9 bases between. The V gene's germline CDR1 is MNHNS and CDR2 SASEGT. The CDR3 contains 14 residues. This clonotype was detected many times. The antigen is undetermined. Time point: newly diagnosed GD, antithyroid drugs for less than 3 months. Construction of the TCR library relied on RNA isolated from PBMCs. Building of the TCR beta libraries involved iRepertoire HTBI primers and Arm-PCR of CDR3 regions. How the authors handled the data: In the combined samples, approximately 64 TRBV and some 15 TRBJ segments were identified. TCRdb itself ran the multiplex PCR reads through MiXCR, one entry per CDR3 protein. These V and J calls originate from TCRdb's pipeline instead of the authors' own analysis. The profile covers hundreds of thousands of distinct CDR3 sequences, with 16% appearing a single time and 25% to 30% taken by the ten largest. This same sample was also taken into another study, of T cells in Graves' hyperthyroidism and ophthalmopathy.

This clonotype was obtained from a man in his forties or fifties with Graves disease. This rearrangement joins TRBV6-1 to TRBJ1-5; D ambiguous. This specimen consisted of peripheral blood mononuclear cells (PBMCs), obtained at new diagnosis, from a patient treated with antithyroid drugs. The CDR3 loop reads CASSSKFSNQPQHF. CDR3 sequence (DNA): TGTGCCAGCAGCTCCAAGTTTAGCAATCAGCCCCAGCATTTT.